Each of the 16 T cell receptor beta chains below was sequenced from the same sample in a study of shared clonotypes between healthy human individuals. The table came from immunoSEQ multiplex PCR; TCRdb's copy has only in-frame clones and leaves some out. The sample consists of 2 million to 2.5 million clones, roughly 90% of them appearing once. The source material was naive CD4+ T cells from PBMCs. Subset defined: CD45RA+ positively selected. The receptors here all came from a man younger than 35 in good health. Some clones in this sample may be carry-over from other donors' samples.

The chain has TRBV7-8 and TRBJ1-1; D is ambiguous. Germline V lookup: CDR1 SGHVS, CDR2 FQNEAQ. The CDR3 loop spans 13 amino acids. Between the trimmed V and J ends, which lost 1 base and 5 bases, there was a span of 8 bases. The CDR3 bases are TGTGCCAGCAGCTTAGAATTGGAGACTGAAGCTTTCTTT. This encodes CASSLELETEAFF.

The chain recombines TRBV5-1 with TRBJ2-5, with D perhaps TRBD2 (5 bases). The CDR3 has 14 amino acids. Germline V gene sequence: CDR1 SGHRS, CDR2 YFSETQ. V shed 2 bases and J shed 7 bases, with 15 bases lying between them. CDR3 nucleotide sequence: TGCGCCAGCAGCTTATTGTCCTTCGAGGGGACCCAGTACTTC. It specifies CASSLLSFEGTQYF.

This rearrangement joins TRBV5-1 to TRBJ1-4; D remains ambiguous. The CDR3 has 16 amino acids. Trimming took off 4 bases at V and 0 bases at J, with 13 bases between the two ends. Germline V lookup: CDR1 SGHRS, CDR2 YFSETQ. CDR3 loop: CASSPGRIATNEKLFF. DNA of the CDR3: TGCGCCAGCAGCCCCGGACGGATAGCAACTAATGAAAAACTGTTTTTT.

The chain employs TRBV15 and TRBJ2-7; D may be TRBD1 (5 bases). V gave up 1 base and J gave up 6 bases, with 16 bases separating them. Germline values: CDR1 LNHNV, CDR2 YYDKDF (reference sequence). The CDR3 spans 15 residues. CDR3 residues: CATSRAAGKVSEQYF. DNA of the CDR3: TGTGCCACCAGCAGAGCGGCAGGGAAAGTTAGCGAGCAGTACTTC.

This rearrangement joins TRBV5-1 to TRBJ2-3, with TRBD2 as a possible D gene (5 bases). V gave up 7 bases and J gave up 3 bases, with 15 bases separating them. Germline CDR1 is SGHRS and CDR2 is YFSETQ. CDR3 length: 14 amino acids. CDR3 sequence (DNA): TGCGCCAGCCGTGCAGCGGTCCTTACAGATACGCAGTATTTT. It translates to CASRAAVLTDTQYF.

This chain connects TRBV27 to TRBJ2-7; 9 nucleotides agree with TRBD1. V shed 1 base and J 2 bases; nucleotides not matched to a gene: 3. Germline V CDR1 and CDR2: MNHEY, SMNVEV (reference sequence). The CDR3 extends over 15 amino acids. The CDR3 spells CASSLWGDRAYEQYF. Here the CDR3 DNA reads TGTGCCAGCAGTTTATGGGGGGACAGGGCCTACGAGCAGTACTTC.

The J gene is TRBJ1-1, the V gene TRBV4-3; D remains ambiguous. The CDR3 covers 15 residues. Germline V gene lookup returns CDR1 LGHNA and CDR2 YSLEER. Trimming pared 4 bases from V and 6 bases from J, leaving 18 bases between. The CDR3 reads CASSPEPGSRAEAFF. CDR3 nucleotide sequence: TGCGCCAGCAGCCCGGAACCCGGGTCTAGGGCTGAAGCTTTCTTT.

The rearrangement joins TRBV11-3 to TRBJ1-4, with 12 bases matching TRBD1. CDR3 length equals 16 residues. V lost 5 bases and J lost 8; bases outside the gene matches: 9. CDR1 and CDR2 from the germline V gene are SGHNT and YENEEA. The CDR3 nucleotides read TGTGCCAGCAGCCCCCTAGTAGGGACAGGGGGCGAAAAACTGTTTTTT. Amino acid sequence: CASSPLVGTGGEKLFF.

J is TRBJ1-4 and V is TRBV10-1, with TRBD1 matching 7 bases. Trimming at V came to 0 bases and at J to 10 bases, leaving 5 bases not matched to a gene. CDR1 is WNHNN, CDR2 SYGVQD, per germline (reference sequence). This CDR3 is 14 amino acids long. The chain's CDR3 is CASSESGGPVKLFF. CDR3 bases: TGCGCCAGCAGTGAGTCAGGGGGCCCGGTAAAACTGTTTTTT.

The V call is TRBV18, the J call TRBJ2-2; D is unclear. Trimming stripped 3 bases from V and 0 bases from J, with 11 bases between. The CDR3 contains 16 residues. CDR1 and CDR2 (germline): KGHSH, LQKENI. This chain's CDR3 is CASSPLVAANTGELFF. Written as DNA, the CDR3 is TGTGCCAGCTCACCTTTGGTGGCCGCGAACACCGGGGAGCTGTTTTTT.

The chain has TRBV28 and TRBJ2-7, with 8 bases matching TRBD1. The CDR3 is made up of 14 amino acids. J was trimmed by 6 bases and V by 5 bases; bases with no gene match: 9. CDR1 and CDR2 from the germline V gene are MDHEN and SYDVKM. This CDR3 reads CASSTPGGVAEQYF. In DNA form, the CDR3 reads TGTGCCAGCAGTACCCCAGGGGGCGTCGCCGAGCAGTACTTC.

This chain connects TRBV7-2 to TRBJ2-1; 9 bases align to TRBD2. The CDR3 covers 15 residues. Germline CDR1 reads SGHTA; CDR2 reads FQGNSA. The trim removed 5 bases at V and 9 bases at J, leaving 11 bases unmatched. The CDR3 nucleotides are TGTGCCAGCAGCATCCGCGGCGGGAGGGCAGGTGAGCAGTTCTTC. Residues: CASSIRGGRAGEQFF. Full variable domain (missing parts from reference TRBV7-2 and TRBJ2-1): GAGVSQSPSNKVTEKGKDVELRCDPISGHTALYWYRQSLGQGLEFLIYFQGNSAPDKSGLPSDRFSAERTGGSVSTLTIQRTQQEDSAVYLCASSIRGGRAGEQFFGPGTRLTVL.

The gene calls are TRBV6-1 and TRBJ2-7; 8 nucleotides match TRBD1. The length of the CDR3 is 13 residues. Trimming cost V 6 bases and J 5 bases; bases outside gene matches: 6. Germline CDR1 MNHNS, CDR2 SASEGT. The CDR3 DNA is TGTGCCAGCAGGTGGACAGGGCGACACGAGCAGTACTTC. This gives the protein CASRWTGRHEQYF.

This rearrangement joins TRBV18 to TRBJ1-5, with 9 bases identical to TRBD1. V lost 6 bases and J lost 6; bases outside the gene matches: 12. The CDR3 is 16 residues long. Germline V gene lookup returns CDR1 KGHSH and CDR2 LQKENI. CDR3 sequence reads: CASSGTGTGIGQPQHF. The CDR3 region has the DNA TGTGCCAGCTCGGGTACCGGGACAGGGATTGGTCAGCCCCAGCATTTT.

The V call is TRBV9, the J call TRBJ2-3; D unresolved. The CDR3 runs 16 residues. Germline CDR1 is SGDLS and CDR2 is YYNGEE. The V gene lost 0 bases and the J gene lost 2 bases, with 13 bases spanning the gap. The CDR3 is CASSVVGSFPTDTQYF. CDR3 coding DNA: TGTGCCAGCAGCGTAGTGGGCAGTTTCCCCACAGATACGCAGTATTTT.

The chain couples TRBV19 to TRBJ2-1; D gene uncertain. The germline V gene encodes CDR1 LNHDA and CDR2 SQIVND (reference sequence). V was trimmed by 6 bases and J by 4 bases, leaving 13 bases between them. CDR3 length equals 14 residues. The CDR3 loop reads CASSMSRSYNEQFF. In DNA, the CDR3 is TGTGCCAGTAGCATGAGCAGAAGTTACAATGAGCAGTTCTTC.